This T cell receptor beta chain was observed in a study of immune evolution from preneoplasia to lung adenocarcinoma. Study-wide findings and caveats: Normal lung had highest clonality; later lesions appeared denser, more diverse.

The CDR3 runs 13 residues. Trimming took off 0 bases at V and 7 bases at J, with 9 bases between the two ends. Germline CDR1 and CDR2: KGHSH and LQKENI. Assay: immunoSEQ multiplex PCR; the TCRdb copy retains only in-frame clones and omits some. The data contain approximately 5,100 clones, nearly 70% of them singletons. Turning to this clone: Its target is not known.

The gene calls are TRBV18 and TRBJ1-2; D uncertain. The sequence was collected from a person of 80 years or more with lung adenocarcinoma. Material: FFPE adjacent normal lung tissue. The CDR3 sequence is CASSPPLDSGYTF. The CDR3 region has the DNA TGTGCCAGCTCACCACCGCTGGATTCTGGCTACACCTTC.